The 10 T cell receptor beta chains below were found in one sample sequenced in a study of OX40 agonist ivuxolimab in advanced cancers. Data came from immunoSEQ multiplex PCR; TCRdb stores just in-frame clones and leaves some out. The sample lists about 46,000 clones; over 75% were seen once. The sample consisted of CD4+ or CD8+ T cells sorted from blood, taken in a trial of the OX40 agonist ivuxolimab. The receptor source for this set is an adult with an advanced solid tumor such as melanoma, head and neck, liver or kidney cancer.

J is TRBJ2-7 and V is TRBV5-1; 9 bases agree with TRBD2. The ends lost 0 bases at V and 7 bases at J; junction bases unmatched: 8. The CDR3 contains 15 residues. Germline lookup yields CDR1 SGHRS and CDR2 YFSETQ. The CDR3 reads CASSLDSGSTKEQYF. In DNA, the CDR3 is TGCGCCAGCAGCTTGGATAGCGGGAGTACAAAAGAGCAGTACTTC.

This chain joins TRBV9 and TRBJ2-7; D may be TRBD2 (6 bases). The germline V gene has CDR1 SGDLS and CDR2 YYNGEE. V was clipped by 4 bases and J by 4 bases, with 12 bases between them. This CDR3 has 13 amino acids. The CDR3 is CASSPYGGYEQYF. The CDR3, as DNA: TGTGCCAGCAGCCCGTACGGGGGATACGAGCAGTACTTC.

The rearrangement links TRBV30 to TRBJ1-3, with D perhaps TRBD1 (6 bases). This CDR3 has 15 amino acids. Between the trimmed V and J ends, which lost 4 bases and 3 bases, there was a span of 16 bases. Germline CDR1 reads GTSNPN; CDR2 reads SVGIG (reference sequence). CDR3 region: CAWKGGRASGNTIYF. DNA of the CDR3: TGTGCCTGGAAGGGGGGCAGAGCAAGTGGAAACACCATATATTTT.

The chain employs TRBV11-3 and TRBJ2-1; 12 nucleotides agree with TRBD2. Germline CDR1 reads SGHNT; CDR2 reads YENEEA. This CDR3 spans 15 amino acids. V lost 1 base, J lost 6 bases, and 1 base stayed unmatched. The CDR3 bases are TGTGCCAGCAGCTTAGGACTAGCGGGGGTCAATGAGCAGTTCTTC. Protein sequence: CASSLGLAGVNEQFF.

CDR3 sequence (DNA): TGTGCCAGCAGCCTCGAGACATTCGGTACGGCAGATACGCAGTATTTT. Encoded protein: CASSLETFGTADTQYF. The chain recombines TRBV9 with TRBJ2-3; D unresolved. Trimming removed 4 bases at V and 4 bases at J, with 19 bases between. CDR1 SGDLS and CDR2 YYNGEE come from the germline V gene. The CDR3 contains 16 residues.

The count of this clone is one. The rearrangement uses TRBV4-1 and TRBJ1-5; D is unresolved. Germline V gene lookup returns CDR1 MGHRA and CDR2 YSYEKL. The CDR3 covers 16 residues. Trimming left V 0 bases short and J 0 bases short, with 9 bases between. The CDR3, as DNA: TGCGCCAGCAGCCAAGATCAGCAATTTAGCAATCAGCCCCAGCATTTT. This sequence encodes CASSQDQQFSNQPQHF.

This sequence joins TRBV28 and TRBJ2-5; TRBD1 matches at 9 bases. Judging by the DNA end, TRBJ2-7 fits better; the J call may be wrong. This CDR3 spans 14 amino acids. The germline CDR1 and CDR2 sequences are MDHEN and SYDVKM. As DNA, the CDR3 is TGTGCCAGCAGCCTCGACAGGGGGTCTTACGAGCAGTACTTC. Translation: CASSLDRGSYEQYF.

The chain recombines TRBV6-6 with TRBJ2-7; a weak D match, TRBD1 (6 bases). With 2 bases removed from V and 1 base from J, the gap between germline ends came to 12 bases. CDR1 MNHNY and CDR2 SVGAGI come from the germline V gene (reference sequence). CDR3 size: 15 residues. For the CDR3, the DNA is TGTGCCAGCAGTTACGGCGGCAGGGGATCCTACGAGCAGTACTTC. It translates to CASSYGGRGSYEQYF.

The CDR3 spells CAWSVGQGGYTF. The DNA for the CDR3 is TGTGCCTGGAGTGTAGGACAGGGAGGCTACACCTTC. V and J are TRBV30 and TRBJ1-2, with 8 bases identical to TRBD1. Germline trimming cut 0 bases from V and 8 bases from J; bases unmatched to any gene: 2. The CDR3 totals 12 residues. Germline lookup yields CDR1 GTSNPN and CDR2 SVGIG (reference sequence).

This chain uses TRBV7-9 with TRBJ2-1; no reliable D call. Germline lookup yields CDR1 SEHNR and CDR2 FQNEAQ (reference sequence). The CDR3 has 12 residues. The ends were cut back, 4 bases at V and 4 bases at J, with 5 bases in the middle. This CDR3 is CASSSPYNEQFF. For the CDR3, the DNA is TGTGCCAGCAGCTCCCCATACAATGAGCAGTTCTTC. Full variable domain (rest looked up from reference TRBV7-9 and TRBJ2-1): DTGVSQNPRHKITKRGQNVTFRCDPISEHNRLYWYRQTLGQGPEFLTYFQNEAQLEKSRLLSDRFSAERPKGSFSTLEIQRTEQGDSAMYLCASSSPYNEQFFGPGTRLTVL.